This T cell receptor (beta chain) was identified in a study of blood T cell repertoires in COVID-19. About the study: From the United States, Italy and Spain came samples of acute and convalescent COVID-19.

The assay was immunoSEQ multiplex PCR, and TCRdb's table has in-frame clones only and misses some. The repertoire holds tens of thousands of clones, with roughly 83% as singletons. V dropped 1 base and J dropped 2 bases, with 12 bases sitting between them. The CDR3 sequence is 15 residues long. CDR1 and CDR2 from the germline V gene are SGDLS and YYNGEE. This clonotype originated in a woman of 80 years or more with acute or convalescent COVID-19. The J gene is TRBJ1-2, the V gene TRBV9, with D hard to call. Source material: peripheral blood. For the CDR3, the DNA is TGTGCCAGCAGCGTATCTTCCCACTCCAACTATGGCTACACCTTC. Translation: CASSVSSHSNYGYTF.